Listed here are 20 T cell receptor beta chains from one sample, sequenced in a study of cytomegalovirus exposure and HLA in healthy donors. Repertoires were generated with immunoSEQ multiplex PCR, while TCRdb's copy carries only in-frame clones and drops some. There are approximately 220,000 clones in the sample; about nine tenths occur only once, and approximately 0.99% lies in the top ten. Material: PBMCs. The receptors were sampled from a woman under 30 in good health and CMV-seronegative.

This chain uses TRBV30 with TRBJ2-2; 15 bases agree with TRBD2. Germline V gives CDR1 GTSNPN, CDR2 SVGIG (reference sequence). CDR3 size: 18 residues. The V gene end was trimmed by 1 base and the J gene end by 7 bases; junction bases not matched to a gene: 10. The CDR3 coding sequence is TGTGCCTGGAGTGGTGGCGGACTAGCGGGAGGGGTGAACGGGGAGCTGTTTTTT. This gives the protein CAWSGGGLAGGVNGELFF.

The rearrangement joins TRBV27 to TRBJ1-1; a weak D match, TRBD1 (6 bases). Germline lookup yields CDR1 MNHEY and CDR2 SMNVEV (reference sequence). The V end was cut by 7 bases, the J end by 0 bases, with 18 bases between. The CDR3 length is 16 residues. The CDR3 nucleotides are TGTGCCAGCACCCTCTACTATGGGGGCCTGAACACTGAAGCTTTCTTT. It encodes CASTLYYGGLNTEAFF.

This clone was recorded a few times. The chain couples TRBV4-1 to TRBJ2-7; 7 bases line up with TRBD1. CDR3 length equals 15 residues. Germline V gene sequence: CDR1 MGHRA, CDR2 YSYEKL. V lost 0 bases, J lost 2 bases, and 4 bases stayed unmatched. This CDR3 reads CASSQDPGQPYEQYF. The DNA of the CDR3 is TGCGCCAGCAGCCAAGATCCGGGACAGCCCTACGAGCAGTACTTC.

The V call is TRBV9, the J call TRBJ2-7; weak D call: TRBD1 (7 bases). V gave up 4 bases and J gave up 4 bases, with 15 bases separating them. CDR1 is SGDLS and CDR2 is YYNGEE in the germline V gene. This CDR3 spans 14 amino acids. The CDR3 DNA reads TGTGCCAGCAGCCCTCGACAGGGAGGATACGAGCAGTACTTC. Its protein is CASSPRQGGYEQYF.

This clone showed up just once. V is TRBV11-2 and J is TRBJ1-1; D is ambiguous. CDR3 length equals 16 residues. Looked up from germline, CDR1 is SGHAT and CDR2 is FQNNGV. V was pared by 0 bases and J by 0 bases, with 11 bases between. This CDR3 is CASSLDDVEMNTEAFF. The DNA of the CDR3 is TGTGCCAGCAGCTTAGATGACGTGGAGATGAACACTGAAGCTTTCTTT. Drawing the rest from reference TRBV11-2 and TRBJ1-1, the complete variable domain is EAGVAQSPRYKIIEKRQSVAFWCNPISGHATLYWYQQILGQGPKLLIQFQNNGVVDDSQLPKDRFSAERLKGVDSTLKIQPAKLEDSAVYLCASSLDDVEMNTEAFFGQGTRLTVV.

The chain links TRBV7-9 to TRBJ2-1; no firm D call. The CDR3 has 15 residues. CDR1 and CDR2 from the germline V gene are SEHNR and FQNEAQ (reference sequence). V lost 1 base and J 2 bases, leaving 9 bases between the germline ends. CDR3 residues: CASSLEEKPYNEQFF. In nucleotides, the CDR3 is TGTGCCAGCAGCTTAGAAGAGAAGCCCTACAATGAGCAGTTCTTC.

V and J are TRBV2 and TRBJ2-1, with TRBD2 matching over 9 bases. The CDR3 is 16 amino acids. After removal of 1 base from V and 4 bases from J, the junction contained 5 bases not matched to a gene. Per germline, CDR1 SNHLY and CDR2 FYNNEI. The chain's CDR3 is CASSEVRLAVYNEQFF. For the CDR3, the DNA is TGTGCCAGCAGTGAAGTCCGACTAGCGGTTTACAATGAGCAGTTCTTC.

Comment on this clone: Germline and junction disagree at one end, which may indicate a read error. The V call is TRBV19, the J call TRBJ1-1; 8 bases are a match to TRBD1. Germline assignment: CDR1 LNHDA and CDR2 SQIVND (reference sequence). This CDR3 contains 14 residues. Here the CDR3 DNA reads TGTGCCAGTAGTTTAGACAGGGGCAACACTGAAGCTTTCTTT. Its translation is CASSLDRGNTEAFF. Variable domain in full (rest from reference TRBV19 and TRBJ1-1): DGGITQSPKYLFRKEGQNVTLSCEQNLNHDAMYWYRQDPGQGLRLIYYSQIVNDFQKGDIAEGYSVSREKKESFPLTVTSAQKNPTAFYLCASSLDRGNTEAFFGQGTRLTVV.

The chain carries TRBV28 and TRBJ2-1; the D gene is possibly TRBD2 (6 bases). The CDR3 has 16 residues. CDR1 is MDHEN, CDR2 SYDVKM, per germline. The V and J ends lost 5 bases and 5 bases respectively, with 19 bases between them. CDR3 loop: CASSPLKIAANNEQFF. The CDR3 nucleotides read TGTGCCAGCAGTCCATTAAAGATAGCGGCGAACAATGAGCAGTTCTTC.

A single count supports this clone. The J gene is TRBJ1-1, the V gene TRBV7-9; 7 nucleotides match TRBD1. J was trimmed by 9 bases and V by 5 bases; bases with no gene match: 12. The CDR3 extends over 14 amino acids. Germline lookup yields CDR1 SEHNR and CDR2 FQNEAQ (reference sequence). The CDR3 region is CASSLDRAPTKAFF. The CDR3 nucleotides read TGTGCCAGCAGCCTAGACAGGGCCCCAACGAAAGCTTTCTTT.

J is TRBJ2-5 and V is TRBV28, with 7 bases that match TRBD1. Looked up from germline, CDR1 is MDHEN and CDR2 is SYDVKM. CDR3 length equals 15 residues. The junction had 6 bases not matched to a gene; V was cut back by 0 bases and J by 5 bases. The CDR3 bases are TGTGCCAGCAGTTTATGGGCAGGGGGATCGGAGACCCAGTACTTC. This sequence encodes CASSLWAGGSETQYF.

The rearrangement joins TRBV7-9 to TRBJ2-1, with 10 bases lining up with TRBD1. V lost 2 bases and J lost 8; bases outside the gene matches: 3. The germline V gene has CDR1 SEHNR and CDR2 FQNEAQ (reference sequence). The CDR3 runs to 14 residues. As DNA, the CDR3 is TGTGCCAGCAGCTTACTCGGGACAGGGGATGAGCAGTTCTTC. Amino acids: CASSLLGTGDEQFF.

A single count supports this clone. The V and J genes are TRBV29-1 and TRBJ2-1; the match to TRBD2 covers 7 bases. Germline V gives CDR1 SQVTM, CDR2 ANQGSEA. CDR3 length: 15 residues. V shed 0 bases, J shed 4 bases, and the junction held 6 bases outside the gene matches. CDR3 region: CSVEEGAGFYNEQFF. The CDR3 nucleotides read TGCAGCGTTGAAGAAGGAGCGGGGTTTTACAATGAGCAGTTCTTC.

This clone occurred once. The rearrangement uses TRBV28 and TRBJ1-5; the D is unclear. V lost 5 bases and J lost 0, with 14 bases in between. Germline CDR1 reads MDHEN; CDR2 reads SYDVKM. The CDR3 loop spans 16 amino acids. CDR3 nucleotide sequence: TGTGCCAGCAGTCCTCGCGGGATCGATAGCAATCAGCCCCAGCATTTT. It is translated as CASSPRGIDSNQPQHF.

J is TRBJ2-7 and V is TRBV20-1, with D unclear. Deletions cut 0 bases from V and 7 bases from J, with 7 bases between. The V gene's germline CDR1 is DFQATT and CDR2 SNEGSKA (reference sequence). The CDR3 has 11 residues. CDR3: CSARDFEEQYF. CDR3 nucleotides: TGCAGTGCTAGAGATTTCGAGGAGCAGTACTTC.

V and J are TRBV9 and TRBJ1-1; 9 bases match TRBD1. J gave up 5 bases and V 3 bases, and 8 bases lay outside the gene matches. Looked up from germline, CDR1 is SGDLS and CDR2 is YYNGEE. The CDR3 consists of 15 residues. This chain's CDR3 is CASSERQGVRTEAFF. Written as DNA, the CDR3 is TGTGCCAGCAGCGAAAGACAGGGGGTGAGGACTGAAGCTTTCTTT.

The rearrangement joins TRBV5-1 to TRBJ1-3; 7 bases map to TRBD1. Germline trimming cut 2 bases from V and 3 bases from J; bases unmatched to any gene: 5. Germline CDR1 and CDR2: SGHRS and YFSETQ. This CDR3 contains 15 residues. CDR3 DNA sequence: TGCGCCAGCAGCTTCACAGGGGAAGTTGGAAACACCATATATTTT. It encodes CASSFTGEVGNTIYF.

The chain combines TRBV28 with TRBJ2-1; D remains ambiguous. Germline CDR1 is MDHEN and CDR2 is SYDVKM. Trimming shortened V by 4 bases and J by 9 bases, and 7 bases separated the two germline ends. The CDR3 covers 11 residues. CDR3 sequence reads: CASSSPSEQFF. The CDR3 DNA reads as TGTGCCAGCAGTTCTCCCAGTGAGCAGTTCTTC.

The chain carries TRBV30 and TRBJ1-5; 7 nucleotides align to TRBD1. Germline V gene lookup returns CDR1 GTSNPN and CDR2 SVGIG (reference sequence). This CDR3 has 13 residues. Losses at the gene ends were 2 bases for V and 7 bases for J; bases not matched to a gene: 5. The CDR3 DNA reads as TGTGCCTGGAGTCAGGACAGGTCCCAGCCCCAGCATTTT. Its protein product is CAWSQDRSQPQHF.

The V call is TRBV23-1, the J call TRBJ2-1; D gene unclear. TRBV23-1 is an ORF, with its function uncertain. This CDR3 region has 15 residues. Trimming shortened V by 4 bases and J by 5 bases, and 15 bases separated the two germline ends. The CDR3 region is CASSRGHPSNNEQFF. CDR3 bases: TGCGCCAGCAGTCGCGGCCACCCTTCCAACAATGAGCAGTTCTTC.